This is a list of T cell receptor beta chains from one sample in a study of control samples from healthy donors and cancer patients. TCRdb's table, derived via immunoSEQ multiplex PCR, lists solely in-frame clones and lacks some. The sample lists 45,000 to 60,000 clones; approximately 94% were seen once. Sequenced sample: PBMCs. Receptor source: a young man with colorectal cancer. Each CDR3 is given with its conserved first and last residue. Each record gives: CDR3 DNA, CDR3 protein, J gene, V gene, D gene, clone size. A D gene is named only where the DNA matches it firmly. Some rows mark clone size as missing; the rest say once, few, many or name a class of expanded clone.

TGTGCCAGCAGCTTCCCTGCGGGGGGGCTATGGGAGCAGTTCTTC | CASSFPAGGLWEQFF | TRBJ2-1 | TRBV11-2 | TRBD2 | .
TGTGCCAGCAGAACAGGGAGCAATCAGCCCCAGCATTTT | CASRTGSNQPQHF | TRBJ1-5 | TRBV12-3/TRBV12-4 | . | .
TGTGCCAGTAGTCGGAACCCGAGGCAGGGCTCCACAGATACGCAGTATTTT | CASSRNPRQGSTDTQYF | TRBJ2-3 | TRBV19 | . | .
TGTGCCAGCACTGAACATAGGTGGGGGGAGAGGTATGGCTACACCTTC | CASTEHRWGERYGYTF | TRBJ1-2 | TRBV6-1 | . | .
TGTGCCAGCAGTTACCGTGCGGGGGGGCGCTGGGGCACCGGGGAGCTGTTTTTT | CASSYRAGGRWGTGELFF | TRBJ2-2 | TRBV6-2/TRBV6-3 | TRBD2 | .
TGCGCCAGCAGCGACCAGGGGAGCTCGACTGGTACGCAGTATTTT | CASSDQGSSTGTQYF | TRBJ2-3 | TRBV5-1 | . | .
TGTGCCAGTAGTATGGTCCGGGGCAGGGCGGGAGCGGAAGCTTTCTTT | CASSMVRGRAGAEAFF | TRBJ1-1 | TRBV19 | . | .
TGTGCCAGCAGTCCCCCCCCGGGTACCACTGAAGCTTTCTTT | CASSPPPGTTEAFF | TRBJ1-1 | TRBV6-6 | . | .
TGTGCCAGCAGTGCCACAGGGGGTTCGCGAGGAAACACCATATATTTT | CASSATGGSRGNTIYF | TRBJ1-3 | TRBV6-6 | TRBD1 | .
TGTGCCAGCAGTACCGGAAGGAGCACTGAAGCTTTCTTT | CASSTGRSTEAFF | TRBJ1-1 | TRBV2 | . | .
TGTGCCATCGGGACAGGGGGCAGAGATACGCAGTATTTT | CAIGTGGRDTQYF | TRBJ2-3 | TRBV12-3/TRBV12-4 | TRBD1 | .
TGTGCCTGGACCAGGGGCAACTATGGCTACACCTTC | CAWTRGNYGYTF | TRBJ1-2 | TRBV30 | . | .
TGTGCCAGCAGCTTGGGGTCAACTGAGCAGTTCTTC | CASSLGSTEQFF | TRBJ2-1 | TRBV5-4 | . | .
TGTGCTAGTGGCTCCTACCGGACTAGCTTGGAGACCCAGTACTTC | CASGSYRTSLETQYF | TRBJ2-5 | TRBV12-5 | TRBD2 | .
TGTGCCAGCAGCGATTGGGACAGGGGGGGAACTGAAGCTTTCTTT | CASSDWDRGGTEAFF | TRBJ1-1 | TRBV7-9 | TRBD1 | .
TGCGCCAGCAGCCCCTATGGGTTGGCCGGGGAGCTGTTTTTT | CASSPYGLAGELFF | TRBJ2-2 | TRBV4-1 | . | .
TGTGCCAGCAGTTACTCGGACACCTACACTGAAGCTTTCTTT | CASSYSDTYTEAFF | TRBJ1-1 | TRBV6-6 | . | .
TGTGCCAGCAGCTTATGGACAGGGGGCACAGATACGCAGTATTTT | CASSLWTGGTDTQYF | TRBJ2-3 | TRBV7-6 | TRBD1 | .
TGTGCCAGCAGCTTGGAGATCAGAAACACCATATATTTT | CASSLEIRNTIYF | TRBJ1-3 | TRBV11-2 | . | few
TGTGCCAGCACCGTAGACAGGACCACCGGGGAGCTGTTTTTT | CASTVDRTTGELFF | TRBJ2-2 | TRBV28 | . | .
TGTGCCAGCAGCTTCCAGGGGGTGGTCTATGGCTACACCTTC | CASSFQGVVYGYTF | TRBJ1-2 | TRBV5-4 | TRBD1 | once
TGTGCCAGTAGGCCAGGGGGTGCCGGCTATGGCTACACCTTC | CASRPGGAGYGYTF | TRBJ1-2 | TRBV19 | TRBD1 | once
TGCGCCAGCAGCCTCTCAATCTTCAGGGTGAGCTCTGGAAACACCATATATTTT | CASSLSIFRVSSGNTIYF | TRBJ1-3 | TRBV4-1 | . | .
TGTGCCAGCAGCTTAGTACCGGGTCACGGACAAGAGACCCAGTACTTC | CASSLVPGHGQETQYF | TRBJ2-5 | TRBV7-2 | . | .
TGCAGCGTTGAAATAGGCTATGGCTACACCTTC | CSVEIGYGYTF | TRBJ1-2 | TRBV29-1 | . | .
TGTGCCAGCAGAGAGGACAGGGATCGTACAGATACGCAGTATTTT | CASREDRDRTDTQYF | TRBJ2-3 | TRBV6-4 | TRBD1 | .
TGTGCCAGCAGTTTAGGGACAGGGGGCGATTACACCTTC | CASSLGTGGDYTF | TRBJ1-2 | TRBV12-3/TRBV12-4 | TRBD1 | .
TGTGCCAGCACCCTCGACAGGCACACTGAAGCTTTCTTT | CASTLDRHTEAFF | TRBJ1-1 | TRBV2 | . | .
TGTGCCAGCAGCGCCCAACAGGGGGTCCGATCAGATACGCAGTATTTT | CASSAQQGVRSDTQYF | TRBJ2-3 | TRBV9 | TRBD1 | once
TGTGCCAGCAGCGTAGATGCCAGTAATTCACCCCTCCACTTT | CASSVDASNSPLHF | TRBJ1-6 | TRBV9 | . | .
TGTGCCAGCAGCCCCCACCCGCCGGGCTTCCCCCATACGCAGTATTTT | CASSPHPPGFPHTQYF | TRBJ2-3 | TRBV7-6 | . | .
TGCGCCAGCAGTGACAGGTCAAATACTAACTATGGCTACACCTTC | CASSDRSNTNYGYTF | TRBJ1-2 | TRBV10-2 | . | .
TGTGCCAGCAGCTACTTCTATGGACAGTACTATGGCTACACCTTC | CASSYFYGQYYGYTF | TRBJ1-2 | TRBV6-2/TRBV6-3 | . | .
TGTGCCAGCTCACCAATGGTAACGAACACTGAAGCTTTCTTT | CASSPMVTNTEAFF | TRBJ1-1 | TRBV18 | . | .
TGTGCCAGCAGCTTTGGGGCCGCTGGGGTTGGGGAGCAGTACTTC | CASSFGAAGVGEQYF | TRBJ2-7 | TRBV13 | . | .
TGTGCCAGCAGTTACTCGATGGGTCTTGGCGGACCCCTCCACTTT | CASSYSMGLGGPLHF | TRBJ1-6 | TRBV6-5 | . | .
TGTGCCAGCAGCTTAGTGACAGGGGGCTTCCATGGCTACACCTTC | CASSLVTGGFHGYTF | TRBJ1-2 | TRBV11-2 | TRBD1 | .
TGTGCCAGCAGCTCATCCGGGACCCTCAATGAGCAGTTCTTC | CASSSSGTLNEQFF | TRBJ2-1 | TRBV7-2 | . | .
TGCGCCAGCAGCGCGCCGGGACAGGAAAGACGTAGCGCTTATGGCTACACCTTC | CASSAPGQERRSAYGYTF | TRBJ1-2 | TRBV5-1 | TRBD1 | .
TGCGCCAGCAGCCAAGGCTCCACATATACGCAGTATTTT | CASSQGSTYTQYF | TRBJ2-3 | TRBV4-3 | . | .
TGTGCCAGCACCGCTGCGGGAGTCTCCTACAATGAGCAGTTCTTC | CASTAAGVSYNEQFF | TRBJ2-1 | TRBV11-2 | TRBD2 | .
TGTGCCAGCAGCTTTGAGGGGGTTACCGGGGAGCTGTTTTTT | CASSFEGVTGELFF | TRBJ2-2 | TRBV11-2 | . | few
TGCGCCAGCAGGTTAACCCTAGGACAGGGGATGACCGAGCAGTACTTC | CASRLTLGQGMTEQYF | TRBJ2-7 | TRBV5-1 | TRBD1 | .
TGTGCCAGCCTGGGCCCTATCCTAGGTGCCTTC | CASLGPILGAF | TRBJ1-2 | TRBV2 | . | .
TGTGCCAGCAGTGAACGGCGATCGGGCACCGGGGAGCTGTTTTTT | CASSERRSGTGELFF | TRBJ2-2 | TRBV2 | . | .